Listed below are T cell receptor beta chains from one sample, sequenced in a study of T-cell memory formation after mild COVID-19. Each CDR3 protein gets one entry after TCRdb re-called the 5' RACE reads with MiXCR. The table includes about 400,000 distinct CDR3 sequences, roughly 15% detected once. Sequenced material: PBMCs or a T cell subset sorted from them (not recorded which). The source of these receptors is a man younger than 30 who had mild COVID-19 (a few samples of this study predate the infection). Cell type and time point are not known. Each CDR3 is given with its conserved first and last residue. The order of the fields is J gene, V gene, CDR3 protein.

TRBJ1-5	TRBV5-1	CASSLAGNSNQPQHF
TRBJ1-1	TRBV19	CASKGALGTEAFF
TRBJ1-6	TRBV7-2	CASSLPTGLPSPLHF
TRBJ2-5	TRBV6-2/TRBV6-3	CASSPQVGLAVQETQYF
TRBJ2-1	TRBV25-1	CASSEGTSASVDNEQFF
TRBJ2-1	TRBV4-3	CASSQDIRVNEQFF
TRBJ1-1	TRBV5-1	CASSLRQQSSEAFF
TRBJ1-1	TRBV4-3	CASSQDLARGNTEAFF
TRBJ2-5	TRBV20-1	CSSGGTWETQYF
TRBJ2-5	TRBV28	CASRLTETQYF